This T cell receptor (beta chain) was sequenced during a study of shared clonotypes between healthy human individuals. Assay: immunoSEQ multiplex PCR; the TCRdb copy retains only in-frame clones and omits some. Of nearly 2 million clones listed, less than 95% are singletons. This clone was recorded once. Naivety among CD8 cells was defined by CD45RO negativity and positive CCR7 selection, thereby excluding terminally differentiated effector memory CD45RA+ cells. CDR3 length: 15 residues. Germline V gene sequence: CDR1 LGHNA, CDR2 YSLEER. The V end lost 0 bases, the J end lost 2 bases, and 11 bases lay between the germline ends.

Material: naive CD8+ T cells sorted from blood. The TCR originated in a man between 18 and 29 years old in good health. The chain uses TRBV4-3 and TRBJ2-7; D might be TRBD2 (5 bases). In nucleotides, the CDR3 is TGCGCCAGCAGCCAAGATAGAGGGTGGGCCTACGAGCAGTACTTC. It is translated as CASSQDRGWAYEQYF.